This T cell receptor beta chain was retrieved from a study of blood T cell repertoires in COVID-19 (TCRdb year 2020). For the wider study: The collaborator samples originated in the United States, Italy and Spain and spanned the acute and convalescent phases of COVID-19. The repertoires were released in a freely available public database intended as a resource for research on the immune response to SARS-CoV-2. The material from the prospective study consisted of cDNA or gDNA derived from T cells, B-cell-depleted T cells, or PBMCs. Samples came from the ongoing ImmuneRACE study (first 160 participants) plus 1,254 subjects from 6 global collaborators. A de-identified subject ID, COVID-19 status, age in years and sex were almost always included in the sample metadata. Where available, HLA class I and class II types were obtained from metadata supplied by the sample provider rather than from assay-based typing. Subjects who had been exposed to COVID-19, were actively infected with it, or had recovered from it provided the deeply sampled blood TCRbeta repertoires that made up the dataset. Summary of the overall study and its limitations: How much clinical and demographic metadata was included differed by source and by participant, and the metadata was provided uncurated.

TCRbeta CDR3 regions were amplified from genomic DNA using the immunoSEQ Assay, a bias-controlled multiplex PCR. The original methods were these. The number of nucleated cells in each sample was estimated by amplification of reference gene primers within the assay. To quantify the absolute abundance of each unique TCRbeta CDR3 rearrangement, sequence reads were collapsed and filtered. For each sample, productive Simpson clonality was calculated by taking the square root of Simpson's diversity index across productive rearrangements. This immuneACCESS table, as held by TCRdb, lists in-frame sequences with V and J called but not all clones. Of the missing ones, under half trace to an unresolved V gene in checked studies; the others have no known cause. V and J calls and clone size are those listed in that table; D and trimming were worked out from the DNA. In all, the sample holds 230,000 or so clones, and 65% to 90% of those were seen once. Of the sample, around 2% is held by the ten largest clones.

Note on this clone: It lacks a known antigen. No per-base quality is available; no much larger clone lies one base away.

Another Seattle source contributed samples from volunteer blood donors who had recovered from COVID-19. Collaborating institutions collected whole blood in K2EDTA tubes following their own protocols. Collaborator samples were shipped for TCRbeta analysis as frozen whole blood, isolated PBMCs, or DNA extracted from either sample type. Based on the germline V gene, the CDR1 and CDR2 sequences are SNHLY and FYNNEI. V is clipped by 2 bases and J by 0 bases, and the sequence between their germline boundaries is 8 bases long. The CDR3, from cysteine to phenylalanine, totals 15 residues. Of all the DNA, just the CDR3 is kept, 45 bases in frame from base 1.

The source material was peripheral blood. This TCR derives from a man in his forties who had recovered from COVID-19. The sequence links TRBV2 to TRBJ2-1; a weak D assignment points to TRBD1 (5 bases agree). The CDR3 reads as follows: CASSEFRASYNEQFF. The bases are TGTGCCAGCAGTGAATTCAGGGCCTCCTACAATGAGCAGTTCTTC.